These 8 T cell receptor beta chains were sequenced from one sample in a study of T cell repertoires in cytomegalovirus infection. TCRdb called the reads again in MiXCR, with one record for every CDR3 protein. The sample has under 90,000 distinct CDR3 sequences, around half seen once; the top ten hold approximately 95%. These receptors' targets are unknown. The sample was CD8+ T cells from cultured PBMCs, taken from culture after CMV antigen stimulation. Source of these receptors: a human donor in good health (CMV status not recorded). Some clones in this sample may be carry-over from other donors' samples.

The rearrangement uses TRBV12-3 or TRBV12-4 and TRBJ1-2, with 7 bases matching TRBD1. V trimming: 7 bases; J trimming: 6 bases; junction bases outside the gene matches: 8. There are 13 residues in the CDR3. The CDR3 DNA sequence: TGTGCCAGCACCCCGACAGGGTGGGATGGCTACACCTTC. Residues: CASTPTGWDGYTF.

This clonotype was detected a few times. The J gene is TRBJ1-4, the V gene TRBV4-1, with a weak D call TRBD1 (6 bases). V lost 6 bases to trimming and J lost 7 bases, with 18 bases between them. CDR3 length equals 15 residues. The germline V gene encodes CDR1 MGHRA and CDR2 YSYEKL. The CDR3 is CASRTDRRSPEKLFF. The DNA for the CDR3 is TGCGCCAGCAGGACAGACAGGAGATCCCCTGAAAAACTGTTTTTT.

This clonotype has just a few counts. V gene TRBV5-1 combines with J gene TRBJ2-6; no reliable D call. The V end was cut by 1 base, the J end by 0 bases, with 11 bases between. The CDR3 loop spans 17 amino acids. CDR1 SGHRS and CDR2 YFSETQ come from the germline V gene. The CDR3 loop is CASSLRTAYSGANVLTF. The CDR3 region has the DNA TGCGCCAGCAGCTTGAGGACCGCCTACTCTGGGGCCAACGTCCTGACTTTC.

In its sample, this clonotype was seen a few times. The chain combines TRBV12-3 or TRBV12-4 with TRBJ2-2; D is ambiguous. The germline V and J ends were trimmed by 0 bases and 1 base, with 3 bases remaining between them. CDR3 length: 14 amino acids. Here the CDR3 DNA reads TGTGCCAGCAGTTTAGCGTTGAACACCGGGGAGCTGTTTTTT. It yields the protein CASSLALNTGELFF.

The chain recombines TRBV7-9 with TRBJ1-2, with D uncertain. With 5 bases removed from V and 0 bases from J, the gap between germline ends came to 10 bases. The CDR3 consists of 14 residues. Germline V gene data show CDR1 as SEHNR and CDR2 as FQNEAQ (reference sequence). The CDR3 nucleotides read TGTGCCAGCAGCCCTAGGGCAGCTAACTATGGCTACACCTTC. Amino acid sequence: CASSPRAANYGYTF.

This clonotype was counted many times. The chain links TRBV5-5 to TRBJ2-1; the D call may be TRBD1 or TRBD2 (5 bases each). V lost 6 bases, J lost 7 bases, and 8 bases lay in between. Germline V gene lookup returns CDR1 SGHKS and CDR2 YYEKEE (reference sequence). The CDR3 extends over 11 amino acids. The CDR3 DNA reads TGTGCCAGCACCTGGGGGAATGAGCAGTTCTTC. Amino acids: CASTWGNEQFF.

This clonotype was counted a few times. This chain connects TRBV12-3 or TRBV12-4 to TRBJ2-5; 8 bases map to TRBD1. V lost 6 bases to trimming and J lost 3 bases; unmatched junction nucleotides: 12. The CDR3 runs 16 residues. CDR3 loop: CASSDGARQGKETQYF. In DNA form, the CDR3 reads TGTGCCAGCAGCGACGGTGCGAGACAGGGGAAAGAGACCCAGTACTTC.

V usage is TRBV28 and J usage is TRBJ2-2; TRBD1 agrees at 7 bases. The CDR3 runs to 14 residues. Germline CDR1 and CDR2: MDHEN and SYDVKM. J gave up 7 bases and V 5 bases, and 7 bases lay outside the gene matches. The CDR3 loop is CASSPGGEDGELFF. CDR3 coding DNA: TGTGCCAGCAGTCCAGGGGGAGAGGACGGGGAGCTGTTTTTT.